A single sample is the source of the 4 T cell receptor beta chains below, sequenced in a study of blood T cell repertoires in COVID-19. Assay used: immunoSEQ multiplex PCR; TCRdb lists only in-frame clones, some missing. The sample lists 150,000 to 200,000 clones; around 87% were seen once. The specimen was peripheral blood. The origin of the receptors is a man aged 35 to 55 with active or convalescent COVID-19.

CDR3 loop: CASSPQSSYNSPLHF. CDR3 sequence (DNA): TGTGCCAGCTCACCACAGAGCTCCTATAATTCACCCCTCCACTTT. The rearrangement joins TRBV18 to TRBJ1-6, with no clear D. This CDR3 is 15 amino acids long. The germline V gene encodes CDR1 KGHSH and CDR2 LQKENI. The V and J ends lost 1 base and 0 bases respectively, with 4 bases between them. Full variable domain (remainder filled in from reference TRBV18 and TRBJ1-6): NAGVMQNPRHLVRRRGQEARLRCSPMKGHSHVYWYRQLPEEGLKFMVYLQKENIIDESGMPKERFSAEFPKEGPSILRIQQVVRGDSAAYFCASSPQSSYNSPLHFGNGTRLTVT.

This clone has only a few counts. V usage is TRBV11-2 and J usage is TRBJ2-3; a possible D gene is TRBD1 (6 bases). Germline CDR1 reads SGHAT; CDR2 reads FQNNGV. Trimming removed 5 bases at V and 0 bases at J, with 21 bases between. The CDR3 length is 18 residues. This chain's CDR3 is CASSQGLPQKISTDTQYF. In nucleotides, the CDR3 is TGTGCCAGCAGCCAGGGGCTGCCCCAAAAAATTAGCACAGATACGCAGTATTTT.

The CDR3 spells CASSEAGQRTYEQYF. In DNA, the CDR3 is TGTGCCAGCAGTGAAGCGGGACAGAGGACCTACGAGCAGTACTTC. The chain uses TRBV2 and TRBJ2-7; TRBD1 agrees at 7 bases. The trim removed 0 bases at V and 2 bases at J, leaving 4 bases unmatched. This CDR3 is built from 15 residues. The germline V gene encodes CDR1 SNHLY and CDR2 FYNNEI. Using reference TRBV2 and TRBJ2-7 for the parts outside the CDR3, the full variable domain is EPEVTQTPSHQVTQMGQEVILRCVPISNHLYFYWYRQILGQKVEFLVSFYNNEISEKSEIFDDQFSVERPDGSNFTLKIRSTKLEDSAMYFCASSEAGQRTYEQYFGPGTRLTVT.

This chain uses TRBV28 with TRBJ1-2; D call uncertain. The CDR3 has 13 amino acids. Germline lookup yields CDR1 MDHEN and CDR2 SYDVKM. Trimming took off 2 bases at V and 6 bases at J, with 10 bases between the two ends. In DNA, the CDR3 is TGTGCCAGCAGTTTACTCGGGGTGGATGGCTACACCTTC. Protein product: CASSLLGVDGYTF.